The 9 T cell receptor beta chains presented below share a single source sample, sequenced in a study of cytomegalovirus exposure and HLA in healthy donors. With 60 Vbeta and 13 Jbeta primers, the PCR was carried out. Only in-frame clones appear in the TCRdb table, and some are missing; sequencing was by immunoSEQ multiplex PCR. Listed are some 120,000 clones; under 1.3% falls within the top ten. The sample comprised PBMCs. The receptors were sampled from a man between 18 and 35 years old in good health and CMV-seronegative.

The chain carries TRBV9 and TRBJ1-2; tentative D call: TRBD1 (5 bases). V gave up 4 bases and J gave up 6 bases, with 13 bases separating them. The CDR3 length is 13 residues. Germline V gene lookup returns CDR1 SGDLS and CDR2 YYNGEE. The CDR3 DNA reads as TGTGCCAGCAGCCTCCAGGGTGGTAATGGCTACACCTTC. Its protein product is CASSLQGGNGYTF.

The chain has TRBV27 and TRBJ1-5; TRBD1 aligns across 8 bases. Germline assignment: CDR1 MNHEY and CDR2 SMNVEV (reference sequence). V shed 4 bases and J 3 bases; nucleotides not matched to a gene: 8. There are 16 residues in the CDR3. In DNA, the CDR3 is TGTGCCAGCAGTTCCAGGACAGGGTCCCTCAATCAGCCCCAGCATTTT. This translates into CASSSRTGSLNQPQHF.

The V and J genes are TRBV6-6 and TRBJ2-1, with D maybe TRBD2 (5 bases). Germline V gene lookup returns CDR1 MNHNY and CDR2 SVGAGI (reference sequence). This CDR3 has 13 residues. The V end lost 7 bases, the J end lost 9 bases, and 16 bases lay between the germline ends. CDR3 nucleotide sequence: TGTGCCAGCAAGGGAGAAATAGTCAGTGAGCAGTTCTTC. It codes for CASKGEIVSEQFF.

The CDR3 coding sequence is TGCGCCAGCAGCCAAGATGTCACTCTCAATCAGCCCCAGCATTTT. Encoded protein: CASSQDVTLNQPQHF. The chain recombines TRBV4-1 with TRBJ1-5; D is unclear. CDR3 length: 15 residues. Germline values: CDR1 MGHRA, CDR2 YSYEKL. The V gene lost 0 bases and the J gene lost 3 bases, with 9 bases spanning the gap.

The chain is built from TRBV6-1 and TRBJ2-5, with a tentative D call TRBD1 (5 bases). From germline, CDR1 is MNHNS and CDR2 SASEGT. The CDR3 is made up of 16 amino acids. Trimming removed 4 bases at V and 0 bases at J, with 15 bases between. Here the CDR3 reads CASSGPETEHQETQYF. The DNA of the CDR3 is TGTGCCAGCAGTGGCCCGGAGACAGAACACCAAGAGACCCAGTACTTC.

V is TRBV6-5 and J is TRBJ2-1, with a weak D call TRBD2 (6 bases). With 2 bases removed from V and 3 bases from J, the gap between germline ends came to 14 bases. This CDR3 comprises 16 residues. From germline, CDR1 is MNHEY and CDR2 SVGAGI. CDR3 in DNA: TGTGCCAGCAGTTACGGGGGGATCCATTTCTACAATGAGCAGTTCTTC. It translates to CASSYGGIHFYNEQFF.

This chain uses TRBV28 with TRBJ1-5; TRBD1 agrees at 9 bases. V trimming: 4 bases; J trimming: 6 bases; junction bases outside the gene matches: 7. Germline V gives CDR1 MDHEN, CDR2 SYDVKM. The CDR3 is made up of 15 amino acids. In DNA form, the CDR3 reads TGTGCCAGCAGTTCCCGGACAGGGGTGGGTCAGCCCCAGCATTTT. Translating gives CASSSRTGVGQPQHF.

This chain connects TRBV5-1 to TRBJ2-7; 7 bases align to TRBD2. This CDR3 comprises 15 residues. With 1 base clipped from V and 0 bases from J, the junction kept 4 bases outside the gene matches. Germline V gene data show CDR1 as SGHRS and CDR2 as YFSETQ. CDR3 region: CASSLSGGNSYEQYF. The CDR3 DNA follows: TGCGCCAGCAGCTTGTCCGGGGGGAACTCCTACGAGCAGTACTTC.

This rearrangement joins TRBV28 to TRBJ1-4, with TRBD1 matching 7 bases. V lost 4 bases to trimming and J lost 8 bases; unmatched junction nucleotides: 13. The CDR3 has 16 residues. The germline V gene encodes CDR1 MDHEN and CDR2 SYDVKM. The CDR3, as DNA: TGTGCCAGCAGTTCTCCGACGACAGGGCCTAGAGAAAAACTGTTTTTT. Translating it yields CASSSPTTGPREKLFF.